This T cell receptor beta chain is drawn from a study of regulatory T cells in long-lasting Graves disease. Study-wide results and caveats: Segments TRBV28, TRBJ1-2 and TRBJ2-5 showed preferential usage in persistent disease.

Documented time point: newly diagnosed GD, antithyroid drugs for less than 3 months. Extracted PBMC RNA gave rise to the TCR library. On this clonotype itself: Its antigen is as yet unknown.

The germline gives CDR1 KGHSH, CDR2 LQKENI. V lost 10 bases to trimming and J lost 6 bases; unmatched junction nucleotides: 13. The CDR3 runs to 15 residues. CDR3-region Arm-PCR and iRepertoire HTBI primers produced the TCR beta libraries. TCRdb called the multiplex PCR reads again in MiXCR, with one record for every CDR3 protein. This sample has a few hundred thousand distinct CDR3 sequences, with roughly 21% found just once. Sequencing used peripheral blood mononuclear cells (PBMCs), obtained at new diagnosis, from a patient treated with antithyroid drugs. The gene calls are TRBV18 and TRBJ2-2; 8 positions match TRBD1. The receptor's source is a female donor with Graves disease. The CDR3 DNA sequence: TGTGCCATCAAGGCAGGGGGCGACCTAGCCGGGGAGCTGTTTTTT. Its translation: CAIKAGGDLAGELFF.